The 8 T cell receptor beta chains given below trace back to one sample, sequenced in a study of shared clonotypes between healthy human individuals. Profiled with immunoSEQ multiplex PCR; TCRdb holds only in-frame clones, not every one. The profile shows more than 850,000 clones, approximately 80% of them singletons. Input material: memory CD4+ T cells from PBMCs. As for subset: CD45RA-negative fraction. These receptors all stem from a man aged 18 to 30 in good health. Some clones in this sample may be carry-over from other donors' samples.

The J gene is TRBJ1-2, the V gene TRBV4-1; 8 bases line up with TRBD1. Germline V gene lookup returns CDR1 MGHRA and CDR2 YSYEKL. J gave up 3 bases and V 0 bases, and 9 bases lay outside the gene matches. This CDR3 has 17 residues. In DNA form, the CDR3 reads TGCGCCAGCAGCCAAGATTATTACAGGGGGGCTTACTATGGCTACACCTTC. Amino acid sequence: CASSQDYYRGAYYGYTF.

CDR3 DNA sequence: TGTGCCAGCAGCTTACGTCGGTCGGTAGCGGGAGATCGGGAGACCCAGTACTTC. Translating it yields CASSLRRSVAGDRETQYF. The rearrangement links TRBV11-2 to TRBJ2-5; TRBD2 aligns across 9 bases. The CDR3 runs to 18 residues. Germline V gene sequence: CDR1 SGHAT, CDR2 FQNNGV. V trimming: 2 bases; J trimming: 5 bases; junction bases outside the gene matches: 15. Together with reference TRBV11-2 and TRBJ2-5, the CDR3 gives the full variable domain: EAGVAQSPRYKIIEKRQSVAFWCNPISGHATLYWYQQILGQGPKLLIQFQNNGVVDDSQLPKDRFSAERLKGVDSTLKIQPAKLEDSAVYLCASSLRRSVAGDRETQYFGPGTRLLVL.

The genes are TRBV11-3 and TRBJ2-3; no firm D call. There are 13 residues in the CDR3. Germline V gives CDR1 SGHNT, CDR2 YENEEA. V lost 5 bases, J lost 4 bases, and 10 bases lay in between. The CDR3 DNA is TGTGCCAGCAGCGGCCCGGATGCAGATACGCAGTATTTT. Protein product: CASSGPDADTQYF.

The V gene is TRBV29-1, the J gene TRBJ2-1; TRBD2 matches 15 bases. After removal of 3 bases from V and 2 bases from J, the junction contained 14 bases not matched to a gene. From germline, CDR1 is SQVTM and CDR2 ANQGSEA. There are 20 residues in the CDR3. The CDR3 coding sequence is TGCAGCGTTGAGATGTGGACTAGCGGGAGGGCTCCCACGGCCTACAATGAGCAGTTCTTC. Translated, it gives CSVEMWTSGRAPTAYNEQFF.

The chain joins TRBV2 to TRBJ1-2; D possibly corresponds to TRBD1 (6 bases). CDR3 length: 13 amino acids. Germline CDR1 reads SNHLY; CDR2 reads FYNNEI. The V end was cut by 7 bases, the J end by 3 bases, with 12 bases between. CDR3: CASIQDRYYGYTF. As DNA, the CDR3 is TGTGCCAGCATACAGGACAGATACTATGGCTACACCTTC.

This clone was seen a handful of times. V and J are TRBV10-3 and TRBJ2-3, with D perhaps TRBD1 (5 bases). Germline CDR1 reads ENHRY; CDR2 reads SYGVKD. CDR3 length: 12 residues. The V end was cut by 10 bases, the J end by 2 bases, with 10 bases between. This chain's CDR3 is CATGILTDTQYF. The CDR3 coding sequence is TGTGCCACAGGGATCCTCACAGATACGCAGTATTTT.

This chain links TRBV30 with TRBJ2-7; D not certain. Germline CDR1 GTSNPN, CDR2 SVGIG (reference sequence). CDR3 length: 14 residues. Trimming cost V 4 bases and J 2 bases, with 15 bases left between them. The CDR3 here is CAWTKSLGAYEQYF. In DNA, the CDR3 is TGTGCCTGGACTAAAAGCCTGGGCGCCTACGAGCAGTACTTC.

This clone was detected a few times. In DNA, the CDR3 is TGTGCCAGCAGCTTAGCGGGGGGTGAGCAGCCCCAGCATTTT. Protein product: CASSLAGGEQPQHF. V gene TRBV7-9 combines with J gene TRBJ1-5; D possibly corresponds to TRBD1 (5 bases). V lost 0 bases, J lost 7 bases, and 10 bases lay in between. The CDR3 is 14 residues long. CDR1 is SEHNR and CDR2 is FQNEAQ in the germline V gene (reference sequence).